This is a list of T cell receptor beta chains from one sample in a study of T-cell memory formation after mild COVID-19. TCRdb used MiXCR to reprocess the 5' RACE reads, holding one entry per CDR3 protein. Here the sample spans approximately 300,000 distinct CDR3 sequences, more than 15% being singletons. The sample taken for sequencing was PBMCs or a T cell subset sorted from them (not recorded which). The receptor set was obtained from a man between 18 and 35 years old who had mild COVID-19 (a few samples of this study predate the infection). Cell type and time point are not known. CDR3s include the opening cysteine and the closing phenylalanine or tryptophan. A D gene is named only where the DNA matches it firmly. Not every row has a clone size; where given, it reads once, few, many or a size class.

- - TRBJ1-2 TRBV4-2 TGTGCCAGCAGCCAAGTATTAGGGGGTGACTATGGCTACACCTTC CASSQVLGGDYGYTF
few TRBD1 TRBJ2-7 TRBV10-3 TGTGCCATCAGTGCCGGACAGGGGACCTACGAGCAGTACTTC CAISAGQGTYEQYF
few - TRBJ2-5 TRBV6-1 TGTGCCAGCAAGGGAGGAACTCAAGAGACCCAGTACTTC CASKGGTQETQYF
- - TRBJ1-5 TRBV20-1 TGCAGTGCTAGGGGGTTTCGAAATCAGCCCCAGCATTTT CSARGFRNQPQHF
- - TRBJ1-2 TRBV6-1 TGTGCCAGCACCCGAACAGGGCTCTATGGCTACACCTTC CASTRTGLYGYTF
few - TRBJ2-1 TRBV20-1 TGCAGTGCTAGAGATATTCGGTTCCGCAATGAGCAGTTCTTC CSARDIRFRNEQFF
- - TRBJ2-7 TRBV2 TGTGCCAGCAACATCCTCCCCGACAGGAGGGGCTACGAGCAGTACTTC CASNILPDRRGYEQYF
- - TRBJ2-3 TRBV24-1 TGTGCCACCAGGGATGCAGGGGGGAAAGATACGCAGTATTTT CATRDAGGKDTQYF
many TRBD2 TRBJ2-3 TRBV4-1 TGCGCCAGCAGCCGGACTAGCGGGGGAACAGATACGCAGTATTTT CASSRTSGGTDTQYF
few - TRBJ2-7 TRBV29-1 TGCAGCGCCGGAGACAGCTCCTACGAGCAGTACTTC CSAGDSSYEQYF
few - TRBJ1-1 TRBV12-3/TRBV12-4 TGTGCCAGCAGTTTAGGGGGAGGCGAGGCTGAAGCTTTCTTT CASSLGGGEAEAFF
- - TRBJ2-5 TRBV11-3 TGTGCCAGCAGTATGGGCGGGGCCCAAGAGACCCAGTACTTC CASSMGGAQETQYF
few - TRBJ2-2 TRBV6-2/TRBV6-3 TGTGCCAGCAGTGGAGGATCGAACACCGGGGAGCTGTTTTTT CASSGGSNTGELFF
- - TRBJ2-4 TRBV6-5 TGTGCCAGCAGTTACTCAGGCAGGGGTGCTCAGTACTTC CASSYSGRGAQYF
few - TRBJ1-1 TRBV15 TGTGCCACCAGCAGAGATAGGGAGGGAGCCACTGAAGCTTTCTTT CATSRDREGATEAFF
few - TRBJ2-4 TRBV20-1 TGCAGTGCTAGAGTAGGTACCCTCCCGTTCGGGAACATTCAGTACTTC CSARVGTLPFGNIQYF
few - TRBJ1-2 TRBV4-2 TGTGCCAGCAGCGCAGTGGAGTACTGGGGCTACACCTTC CASSAVEYWGYTF